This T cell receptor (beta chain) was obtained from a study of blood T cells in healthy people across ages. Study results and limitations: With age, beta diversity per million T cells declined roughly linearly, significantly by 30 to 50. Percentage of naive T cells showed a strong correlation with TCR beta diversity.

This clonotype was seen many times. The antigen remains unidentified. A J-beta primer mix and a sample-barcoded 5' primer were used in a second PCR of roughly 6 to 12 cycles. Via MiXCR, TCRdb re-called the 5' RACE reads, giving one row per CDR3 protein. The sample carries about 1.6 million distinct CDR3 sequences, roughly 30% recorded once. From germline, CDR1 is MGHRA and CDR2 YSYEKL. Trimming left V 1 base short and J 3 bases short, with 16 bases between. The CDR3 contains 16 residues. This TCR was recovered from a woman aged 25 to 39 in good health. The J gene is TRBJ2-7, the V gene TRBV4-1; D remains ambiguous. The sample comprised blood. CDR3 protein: CASSQGLQPYYYEQYF. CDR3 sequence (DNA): TGCGCCAGCAGCCAAGGCCTGCAGCCCTACTACTACGAGCAGTACTTC.